This entry lists 17 T cell receptor beta chains sequenced from one sample in a study of read filtering for tumor transcriptome and immune sequencing. Molecular barcoded adaptors covering alpha/delta and beta/gamma chains were used on approximately 400 ng RNA. TCRdb independently ran MiXCR on the reads; one entry per CDR3 protein. Of about 50,000 distinct CDR3 sequences in the sample, 20% are singletons; the top ten hold under 40%. The sequencing sample was made of a population of CD138-negative cells sorted from bone marrow. These receptors all come from a donor aged 40 or older with multiple myeloma.

There are many counts of this clonotype. The genes are TRBV23-1 and TRBJ2-1; 11 nucleotides match TRBD2. TRBV23-1 belongs to the ORF category, with a function that is uncertain. This CDR3 spans 16 amino acids. Germline trimming cut 4 bases from V and 2 bases from J; bases unmatched to any gene: 4. This chain's CDR3 is CASSLWTSGPYNEQFF. CDR3 nucleotide sequence: TGCGCCAGCAGTCTTTGGACTAGCGGGCCCTACAATGAGCAGTTCTTC.

As for this clonotype: With only one base between it and a far larger clone, this is likely a read error. The chain combines TRBV5-4 with TRBJ2-1; maybe TRBD2 (6 bases). CDR1 is SGHNT, CDR2 YYREEE, per germline (reference sequence). This CDR3 region has 18 residues. CDR3 sequence: CASSLSPARDLVNNERFF. In DNA, the CDR3 is TGTGCCAGCAGCCTATCTCCGGCCCGGGACTTAGTGAACAATGAGCGGTTCTTC.

Ten or more counts support this clonotype. The rearrangement uses TRBV7-2 and TRBJ1-1; D remains unclear. The V and J ends lost 2 bases and 0 bases respectively, with 19 bases between them. The germline V gene has CDR1 SGHTA and CDR2 FQGNSA. This CDR3 contains 18 residues. The CDR3 coding sequence is TGTGCCAGCAGCTTATCCCCCTTTCGCGGCAGGTTGAACACTGAAGCTTTCTTT. This translates into CASSLSPFRGRLNTEAFF.

This clonotype has ten or more counts. J is TRBJ1-1 and V is TRBV20-1, with 11 nucleotides matching TRBD1. J was trimmed by 4 bases and V by 6 bases; bases with no gene match: 10. The CDR3 totals 15 residues. Germline assignment: CDR1 DFQATT and CDR2 SNEGSKA (reference sequence). The CDR3 sequence: CSARTGGSWGTEAFF. Written as DNA, the CDR3 is TGCAGTGCGAGGACAGGGGGCTCCTGGGGCACTGAAGCTTTCTTT.

This clonotype occurred a few times. The rearrangement uses TRBV7-9 and TRBJ2-5; a weak D match, TRBD2 (6 bases). The CDR3 is made up of 15 amino acids. Trimming shortened V by 2 bases and J by 5 bases, and 15 bases separated the two germline ends. Germline CDR1 reads SEHNR; CDR2 reads FQNEAQ (reference sequence). CDR3 in DNA: TGTGCCAGCAGCTTAAGGGACTCTTCCGGGGAGACCCAGTACTTC. Translating gives CASSLRDSSGETQYF.

Comment on this clonotype: This clone may be a read error of a much larger clone one base away. The rearrangement links TRBV6-6 to TRBJ2-1; 10 bases map to TRBD2. The V gene's germline CDR1 is MNHNY and CDR2 SVGAGI (reference sequence). V shed 5 bases, J shed 6 bases, and the junction held 4 bases outside the gene matches. This CDR3 is 14 amino acids long. CDR3 sequence: CASSPSGGGNEQFF. DNA of the CDR3: TGTGCCAGCAGTCCGAGCGGGGGGGGCAATGAGCAGTTCTTC.

This clonotype was counted many times. This chain uses TRBV7-9 with TRBJ2-1; possible D gene TRBD2, 6 bases. Germline CDR1 is SEHNR and CDR2 is FQNEAQ (reference sequence). This CDR3 is built from 13 residues. Between the trimmed V and J ends, which lost 1 base and 6 bases, there was a span of 7 bases. The CDR3 DNA follows: TGTGCCAGCAGCTTAGGACTAGTCAATGAGCAGTTCTTC. Translating gives CASSLGLVNEQFF. The full variable domain, completed using reference TRBV7-9 and TRBJ2-1, is DTGVSQNPRHKITKRGQNVTFRCDPISEHNRLYWYRQTLGQGPEFLTYFQNEAQLEKSRLLSDRFSAERPKGSFSTLEIQRTEQGDSAMYLCASSLGLVNEQFFGPGTRLTVL.

This clonotype was counted at least ten times. The J gene is TRBJ2-5, the V gene TRBV28; 9 nucleotides agree with TRBD1. CDR3 length equals 12 residues. From germline, CDR1 is MDHEN and CDR2 SYDVKM. The V and J ends lost 5 bases and 10 bases, in that order; junction bases with no gene match: 5. CDR3 in amino acids: CASSLGDRVQYF. CDR3 DNA sequence: TGTGCCAGCAGTCTTGGGGACAGGGTCCAGTACTTC.

The rearrangement joins TRBV10-3 to TRBJ2-7, with D possibly being TRBD1 (5 bases). The CDR3 length is 13 residues. From germline, CDR1 is ENHRY and CDR2 SYGVKD. V was trimmed by 2 bases and J by 4 bases, leaving 9 bases between them. CDR3 DNA sequence: TGTGCCATCAGTGAGGGCAGGGATTACGAGCAGTACTTC. Translated: CAISEGRDYEQYF.

The sample holds many counts of this clonotype. This chain uses TRBV10-3 with TRBJ2-7, with D unresolved. The CDR3 length is 14 residues. V gave up 0 bases and J gave up 4 bases, with 10 bases separating them. Germline V gives CDR1 ENHRY, CDR2 SYGVKD. This CDR3 reads CAISESMGRYEQYF. CDR3 in DNA: TGTGCCATCAGTGAGTCAATGGGCCGTTACGAGCAGTACTTC.

This clonotype was seen ten or more times. V is TRBV7-6 and J is TRBJ2-2, with 9 bases fitting TRBD2. Unmatched junction bases numbered 1, after V lost 0 bases and J lost 5 bases. The germline CDR1 and CDR2 sequences are SGHVS and FNYEAQ. The CDR3 consists of 15 residues. The CDR3 reads CASSLALAGTGELFF. The CDR3 coding sequence is TGTGCCAGCAGCTTAGCCCTAGCGGGAACCGGGGAGCTGTTTTTT.

The chain couples TRBV11-2 to TRBJ2-7, with TRBD2 as a possible D gene (5 bases). V dropped 1 base and J dropped 5 bases, with 12 bases sitting between them. The CDR3 has 14 amino acids. Germline CDR1 is SGHAT and CDR2 is FQNNGV. This CDR3 is CASSLGSSANEQYF. The CDR3 DNA sequence: TGTGCCAGCAGCTTAGGGAGTAGCGCTAACGAGCAGTACTTC. Full variable domain (remainder filled in from reference TRBV11-2 and TRBJ2-7): EAGVAQSPRYKIIEKRQSVAFWCNPISGHATLYWYQQILGQGPKLLIQFQNNGVVDDSQLPKDRFSAERLKGVDSTLKIQPAKLEDSAVYLCASSLGSSANEQYFGPGTRLTVT.

This clonotype was counted ten times or more. The rearrangement uses TRBV28 and TRBJ1-1; 8 bases fit TRBD1. Germline V gene sequence: CDR1 MDHEN, CDR2 SYDVKM. The CDR3 has 14 residues. The V and J ends lost 5 bases and 6 bases, in that order; junction bases with no gene match: 8. The CDR3 DNA is TGTGCCAGCAGTCCTACGACAGGGGACCCTGAAGCTTTCTTT. As protein: CASSPTTGDPEAFF. The whole variable domain, filled in from reference TRBV28 and TRBJ1-1, reads DVKVTQSSRYLVKRTGEKVFLECVQDMDHENMFWYRQDPGLGLRLIYFSYDVKMKEKGDIPEGYSVSREKKERFSLILESASTNQTSMYLCASSPTTGDPEAFFGQGTRLTVV.

The sample holds many counts of this clonotype. The chain carries TRBV6-1 and TRBJ2-1; D not certain. Germline assignment: CDR1 MNHNS and CDR2 SASEGT. Trimming shortened V by 2 bases and J by 3 bases, and 11 bases separated the two germline ends. The CDR3 has 15 amino acids. CDR3 loop: CASSELGLIYNEQFF. The CDR3 DNA sequence: TGTGCCAGCAGTGAATTAGGTCTAATCTACAATGAGCAGTTCTTC.

This clonotype came up many times. The CDR3 here is CASSWTPYEQYF. The CDR3 DNA reads TGTGCCAGCAGCTGGACCCCCTACGAGCAGTACTTC. The J gene is TRBJ2-7, the V gene TRBV11-1; D unclear. This CDR3 is 12 amino acids long. V gave up 4 bases and J gave up 2 bases, with 6 bases separating them. Per the germline V gene, CDR1 is SGHAT and CDR2 is FQDESV (reference sequence).

This clonotype came up many times. The rearrangement links TRBV3-1 to TRBJ2-7; D unclear. Trimming pared 2 bases from V and 3 bases from J, leaving 11 bases between. The CDR3 is 14 amino acids. CDR1 is LGHDT and CDR2 is YNNKEL in the germline V gene (reference sequence). The CDR3 DNA reads as TGTGCCAGCAGCCAAATGGTTTCGAACTACGAGCAGTACTTC. Translation: CASSQMVSNYEQYF.

This chain links TRBV13 with TRBJ2-3; D may be TRBD2 (5 bases). This CDR3 contains 15 residues. V was pared by 5 bases and J by 0 bases, with 12 bases between. Germline assignment: CDR1 PRHDT and CDR2 FYEKMQ (reference sequence). The CDR3 DNA reads TGTGCCAGCAGCCCAGAGGGATCTAGCACAGATACGCAGTATTTT. Translation: CASSPEGSSTDTQYF. Full variable domain (missing parts from reference TRBV13 and TRBJ2-3): AAGVIQSPRHLIKEKRETATLKCYPIPRHDTVYWYQQGPGQDPQFLISFYEKMQSDKGSIPDRFSAQQFSDYHSELNMSSLELGDSALYFCASSPEGSSTDTQYFGPGTRLTVL.